This T cell receptor beta chain was observed in a study of cytomegalovirus exposure and HLA in healthy donors. The PCR made use of 60 Vbeta and 13 Jbeta primers. Sequencing used immunoSEQ multiplex PCR; TCRdb keeps in-frame clones, though not all of them. The sample contains 310,000 or so clones, about 87% of which appear only once. Findings and limits, study-wide: Several V segments, TRBV6-2 and TRBV6-3 among them, could not be told apart and were dropped. In a later analysis, HLA-associated beta chains showed higher expansion and lower generation probabilities than comparable chains.

Regarding this clone: Antigen unknown. A read error may account for a junction end that differs from germline. Other DNA variants within this sample encode the same CDR3.

The CDR3 contains 14 residues. CDR1 is KGHSH, CDR2 LQKENI, per germline. The genes are TRBV18 and TRBJ1-6; 8 bases line up with TRBD1. The sample taken for sequencing was PBMCs. The TCR sequence derives from a woman aged 18-29 years in good health and CMV-seronegative. The CDR3 spells CASSGQGGDSPLHF. The CDR3 bases are TGTGCCAGCTCAGGACAGGGTGGCGATTCCCCCCTCCACTTT. Filled out from reference TRBV18 and TRBJ1-6, the complete variable domain reads NAGVMQNPRHLVRRRGQEARLRCSPMKGHSHVYWYRQLPEEGLKFMVYLQKENIIDESGMPKERFSAEFPKEGPSILRIQQVVRGDSAAYFCASSGQGGDSPLHFGNGTRLTVT.